The 23 T cell receptor beta chains below were found in one sample sequenced in a study of Ad26.COV2.S vaccination and SARS-CoV-2 variants. Clones were read by immunoSEQ multiplex PCR, and TCRdb kept only the in-frame ones, dropping some. The sample holds about 680,000 clones, 89% seen once. Regarding treatment: around 19 received Ad26.COV2.S at low or high dose, single or two shots; about 5 received placebo; per-sample allocation not given. Collection of samples fell on day 63 after the first vaccine or placebo injection. This material consisted of peripheral blood, taken in a trial of Ad26.COV2.S vaccine versus placebo. The receptors stem from a person aged 18-65 years who received the Ad26.COV2.S COVID-19 vaccine or a placebo.

This clone was counted once. J is TRBJ1-1 and V is TRBV19; unclear D gene. CDR3 length: 15 residues. Trimming stripped 5 bases from V and 0 bases from J, with 13 bases between. Germline loops: CDR1 LNHDA, CDR2 SQIVND (reference sequence). CDR3 DNA: TGTGCCAGTAGTCCTGCAATTACCATGAACACTGAAGCTTTCTTT. This gives the protein CASSPAITMNTEAFF.

The rearrangement uses TRBV12-5 and TRBJ1-1; no definite D call. CDR1 is LGHNT, CDR2 FRNRAP, per germline. The CDR3 contains 15 residues. The V gene lost 4 bases and the J gene lost 0 bases, with 12 bases spanning the gap. The CDR3 coding sequence is TGTGCTAGTGGTTCCCTGGTTGGTATGAACACTGAAGCTTTCTTT. This encodes CASGSLVGMNTEAFF.

The V gene is TRBV11-2, the J gene TRBJ2-1, with 16 positions matching TRBD2. The length of the CDR3 is 15 residues. Germline CDR1 SGHAT, CDR2 FQNNGV. Trimming at V came to 5 bases and at J to 7 bases, leaving 2 bases not matched to a gene. The CDR3 DNA is TGTGCCAGCAGCCAGGGACTAGCGGGAGGGAATGAGCAGTTCTTC. Amino acid sequence: CASSQGLAGGNEQFF.

This clone was counted a few times. The same CDR3 can be traced to other DNA sequences in this sample. The chain combines TRBV18 with TRBJ2-7; 10 bases map to TRBD1. Germline V gene sequence: CDR1 KGHSH, CDR2 LQKENI. The CDR3 sequence is 14 residues long. V was clipped by 0 bases and J by 4 bases; unmatched bases: 0. CDR3 nucleotides: TGTGCCAGCTCACCACCGGGACAGGGGTACGAGCAGTACTTC. Protein product: CASSPPGQGYEQYF.

This chain links TRBV10-2 with TRBJ1-2; perhaps TRBD1 as D (5 bases). Trimming took 7 bases from V and 3 from J, leaving 9 bases between them. Per the germline V gene, CDR1 is WSHSY and CDR2 is SAAADI. The CDR3 runs to 12 residues. The CDR3 coding sequence is TGCGCCAGCACTGTGGGGGACTATGGCTACACCTTC. It yields the protein CASTVGDYGYTF.

The genes are TRBV13 and TRBJ2-5; D is perhaps TRBD2 (6 bases). Trimming pared 2 bases from V and 5 bases from J, leaving 12 bases between. The CDR3 has 14 residues. Germline lookup yields CDR1 PRHDT and CDR2 FYEKMQ (reference sequence). CDR3: CASSLSWEEETQYF. As DNA, the CDR3 is TGTGCCAGCAGCTTATCGTGGGAGGAGGAGACCCAGTACTTC.

The chain links TRBV12-3 or TRBV12-4 to TRBJ1-1, with unresolved D. Trimming took off 6 bases at V and 1 base at J, with 9 bases between the two ends. This CDR3 comprises 13 residues. The CDR3 loop is CASRTDPNTEAFF. The CDR3 DNA reads as TGTGCCAGCAGGACCGACCCGAACACTGAAGCTTTCTTT.

In DNA, the CDR3 is TGTGCCAGCAGCGGACAGGGGTGGGCCTACAATGAGCAGTTCTTC. Its protein is CASSGQGWAYNEQFF. The chain has TRBV7-2 and TRBJ2-1; the match to TRBD1 covers 9 bases. The junction had 4 bases not matched to a gene; V was cut back by 5 bases and J by 2 bases. CDR1 is SGHTA, CDR2 FQGNSA, per germline. The CDR3 loop spans 15 amino acids.

This clone was detected only a few times. The chain uses TRBV30 and TRBJ2-7; no reliable D call. The CDR3 consists of 13 residues. The ends were cut back, 0 bases at V and 5 bases at J, with 11 bases in the middle. The germline V gene encodes CDR1 GTSNPN and CDR2 SVGIG (reference sequence). CDR3 coding DNA: TGTGCCTGGAGTGTAGGAAGGGCCCACGAGCAGTACTTC. This sequence encodes CAWSVGRAHEQYF. Full variable domain (outside the CDR3, taken from reference TRBV30 and TRBJ2-7): SQTIHQWPATLVQPVGSPLSLECTVEGTSNPNLYWYRQAAGRGLQLLFYSVGIGQISSEVPQNLSASRPQDRQFILSSKKLLLSDSGFYLCAWSVGRAHEQYFGPGTRLTVT.

The chain is built from TRBV10-3 and TRBJ2-2; D remains ambiguous. Trimming pared 6 bases from V and 3 bases from J, leaving 11 bases between. The CDR3 is 14 amino acids. The germline gives CDR1 ENHRY, CDR2 SYGVKD. DNA of the CDR3: TGTGCCATCAGCCAATCAAGGGACACCGGGGAGCTGTTTTTT. Amino acids: CAISQSRDTGELFF.

The rearrangement joins TRBV24-1 to TRBJ2-2; the match to TRBD1 covers 8 bases. CDR1 and CDR2 (germline): KGHDR, SFDVKD. The CDR3 has 16 amino acids. The ends lost 3 bases at V and 6 bases at J; junction bases unmatched: 8. DNA of the CDR3: TGTGCCACCAGTGATCCCCCGGGACAGGACGCCGGGGAGCTGTTTTTT. Protein product: CATSDPPGQDAGELFF.

CDR3 nucleotides: TGTGCCACCAGCAGACCGGGACAGGGGTTACCCCAGGGGACCCAGTACTTC. This sequence encodes CATSRPGQGLPQGTQYF. The chain links TRBV15 to TRBJ2-5; 10 positions match TRBD1. The junction had 13 bases not matched to a gene; V was cut back by 2 bases and J by 7 bases. Germline assignment: CDR1 LNHNV and CDR2 YYDKDF (reference sequence). The CDR3 runs to 17 residues.

This rearrangement joins TRBV7-5 to TRBJ1-1; TRBD1 was called by the table and not checked on the DNA. TRBV7-5 is shown as a pseudogene. This CDR3 has 14 residues. The CDR3 nucleotides read TGTGCCAGAAGCCTACAGGGGAGAGATACTGAAGCTTTCTTT. Residues: CARSLQGRDTEAFF.

The CDR3 loop is CASSQDPLRTSTDTQYF. DNA of the CDR3: TGTGCCAGCAGCCAAGATCCCCTCCGAACTAGCACAGATACGCAGTATTTT. The chain links TRBV3-1 (or the pseudogene TRBV3-2) to TRBJ2-3; the D is unclear. Trimming stripped 0 bases from V and 0 bases from J, with 13 bases between. Germline V gene sequence: CDR1 LGHDT, CDR2 YNNKEL (reference sequence). The CDR3 runs 17 residues.

V usage is TRBV5-1 and J usage is TRBJ2-3; D not resolved. The CDR3 totals 11 residues. Germline CDR1 is SGHRS and CDR2 is YFSETQ. Trimming pared 1 base from V and 6 bases from J, leaving 3 bases between. The CDR3 reads CASSLQDTQYF. CDR3 DNA: TGCGCCAGCAGCTTGCAGGATACGCAGTATTTT.

In this sample, this clone turned up once. This rearrangement joins TRBV30 to TRBJ2-3, with 8 bases lining up with TRBD1. The CDR3 has 16 residues. Germline V gene sequence: CDR1 GTSNPN, CDR2 SVGIG (reference sequence). V was clipped by 2 bases and J by 4 bases; unmatched bases: 11. The CDR3, as DNA: TGTGCCTGGAGTTATTTAGGACAGGGATCTTCAGATACGCAGTATTTT. Amino acid sequence: CAWSYLGQGSSDTQYF.

This clone was counted once. The rearrangement links TRBV4-3 to TRBJ1-1, with D hard to call. This CDR3 is built from 14 residues. V was trimmed by 1 base and J by 0 bases, leaving 6 bases between them. CDR1 and CDR2 from the germline V gene are LGHNA and YSLEER. In DNA, the CDR3 is TGCGCCAGCAGCCAAGTTAATTTGAACACTGAAGCTTTCTTT. Translated, it gives CASSQVNLNTEAFF.

The chain links TRBV5-1 to TRBJ2-7, with D hard to call. There are 12 residues in the CDR3. V lost 4 bases to trimming and J lost 6 bases, with 11 bases between them. From germline, CDR1 is SGHRS and CDR2 YFSETQ. This CDR3 is CASSPTSGEQYF. The CDR3, as DNA: TGCGCCAGCAGCCCCACCTCGGGCGAGCAGTACTTC.

This chain uses TRBV11-2 with TRBJ2-7, with D possibly matching TRBD2 (6 bases). This CDR3 is 14 amino acids long. Germline CDR1 and CDR2: SGHAT and FQNNGV. V lost 0 bases and J lost 3, with 9 bases in between. CDR3 bases: TGTGCCAGCAGCTTAGAGCGGGGAGACTACGAGCAGTACTTC. Translation: CASSLERGDYEQYF.

The chain has TRBV7-2 and TRBJ2-7, with D unclear. The CDR3 sequence is 15 residues long. Trimming shortened V by 1 base and J by 2 bases, and 12 bases separated the two germline ends. Germline CDR1 is SGHTA and CDR2 is FQGNSA. CDR3: CASSLGMGQTYEQYF. The CDR3 coding sequence is TGTGCCAGCAGCTTAGGGATGGGTCAAACCTACGAGCAGTACTTC.

The genes are TRBV7-9 and TRBJ1-2; the match to TRBD1 covers 7 bases. Germline values: CDR1 SEHNR, CDR2 FQNEAQ (reference sequence). The junction had 7 bases not matched to a gene; V was cut back by 5 bases and J by 4 bases. This CDR3 spans 14 amino acids. DNA of the CDR3: TGTGCCAGCAGCCCAGGGGGGTCCAGCTATGGCTACACCTTC. The encoded protein is CASSPGGSSYGYTF.

The chain has TRBV2 and TRBJ2-5, with D possibly being TRBD1 (6 bases). The CDR3 has 12 residues. Trimming took off 10 bases at V and 3 bases at J, with 12 bases between the two ends. CDR1 is SNHLY and CDR2 is FYNNEI in the germline V gene. In nucleotides, the CDR3 is TGTGCCATCTTCAGGGGAGAAGAGACCCAGTACTTC. This translates into CAIFRGEETQYF. The entire variable domain, with the rest obtained from reference TRBV2 and TRBJ2-5, is as follows: EPEVTQTPSHQVTQMGQEVILRCVPISNHLYFYWYRQILGQKVEFLVSFYNNEISEKSEIFDDQFSVERPDGSNFTLKIRSTKLEDSAMYFCAIFRGEETQYFGPGTRLLVL.

This clone was detected once. The chain couples TRBV5-1 to TRBJ1-1; 8 bases map to TRBD1. CDR3 size: 14 residues. V lost 6 bases, J lost 0 bases, and 4 bases stayed unmatched. Looked up from germline, CDR1 is SGHRS and CDR2 is YFSETQ. CDR3 loop: CASTPTGVNTEAFF. The CDR3 DNA follows: TGCGCCAGCACCCCGACAGGGGTGAACACTGAAGCTTTCTTT.